This T cell receptor (beta chain) was documented in a study of T-cell reconstitution after alpha-beta-depleted transplantation in children. In germline, CDR1 is SGDLS, CDR2 YYNGEE. Trimming took off 4 bases at V and 5 bases at J, with 12 bases between the two ends. This CDR3 is 14 amino acids long. This clonotype has ten or more counts. Preparation of the TCRbeta library involved a method that used unique molecular identifiers. MiXCR was run by TCRdb on the PCR reads, yielding one entry per CDR3 protein. The sample consists of under 350,000 distinct CDR3 sequences, approximately 9.8% of them appearing once.

The sample consisted of PBMCs from the stem cell graft donor, taken from the stem cell graft. The chain uses TRBV9 and TRBJ2-2, with D uncertain. The TCR was taken from a human donor who donated a stem cell graft to a child with SCID. CDR3 DNA sequence: TGTGCCAGCAGCAGCCCCCTATTGACCGGGGAGCTGTTTTTT. Residues: CASSSPLLTGELFF.